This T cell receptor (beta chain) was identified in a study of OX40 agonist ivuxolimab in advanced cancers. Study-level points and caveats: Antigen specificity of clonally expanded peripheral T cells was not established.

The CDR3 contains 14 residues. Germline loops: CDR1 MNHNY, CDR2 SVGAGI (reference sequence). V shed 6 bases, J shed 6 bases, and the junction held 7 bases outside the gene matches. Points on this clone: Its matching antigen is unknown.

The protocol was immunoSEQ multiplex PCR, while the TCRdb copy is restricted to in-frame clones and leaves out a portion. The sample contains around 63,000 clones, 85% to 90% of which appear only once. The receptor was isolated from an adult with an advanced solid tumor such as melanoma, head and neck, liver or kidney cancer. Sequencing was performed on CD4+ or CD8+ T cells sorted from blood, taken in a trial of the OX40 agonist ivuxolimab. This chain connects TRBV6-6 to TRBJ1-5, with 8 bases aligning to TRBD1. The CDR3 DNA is TGTGCCAGCAGCTACAGGACAGGGTCTCAGCCCCAGCATTTT. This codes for CASSYRTGSQPQHF.